This T cell receptor beta chain is from a study of blood T cell repertoires in COVID-19. Overall study context: PBMCs, B-cell-depleted T cells, or T cells were the source of the cDNA or gDNA that made up the material.

From germline, CDR1 is SGDLS and CDR2 YYNGEE. V lost 3 bases to trimming and J lost 2 bases; unmatched junction nucleotides: 14. The CDR3 is made up of 18 amino acids. Under the authors' procedure: The authors estimated nucleated cell counts from reference gene primer amplification. This table comes from immunoSEQ multiplex PCR, and its TCRdb copy is limited to in-frame clones, with some not included. The DNA was the basis for D and trimming; V, J and clone size are from that table. The sample contains more than 250,000 clones, 65% to 90% of which appear only once. The specimen was peripheral blood. V and J are TRBV9 and TRBJ2-3, with TRBD1 identical over 8 bases. The clonotype was recovered from a man aged 45 to 65 with active or convalescent COVID-19. CDR3 sequence: CASSADQPDRETTDTQYF. In nucleotides, the CDR3 is TGTGCCAGCAGCGCGGACCAACCGGACAGGGAAACCACAGATACGCAGTATTTT.